A selection of T cell receptor beta chains follows, all from one sample in a study of regulatory T cells in long-lasting Graves disease. TCRdb re-derived calls from the multiplex PCR reads in MiXCR, one entry per CDR3 protein. The sample lists a few hundred thousand distinct CDR3 sequences; around 15% were seen once. This sample also belongs to another study, concerning T cells in Graves' hyperthyroidism and ophthalmopathy.

The source material was peripheral blood mononuclear cells (PBMCs), sampled at new diagnosis, from a patient treated with antithyroid drugs. Every receptor here comes from a woman between 45 and 60 years old with Graves disease. The CDR3 runs from the conserved cysteine through the conserved F or W. Fields, in order: clone size, D gene, V gene, J gene, CDR3 DNA, CDR3 protein. A D gene is named only where the DNA matches it firmly. The size entry is marked missing in some rows and otherwise reads once, few, many or a size class.

few	TRBD1	TRBV20-1	TRBJ1-5	TGCAGTGCCCCACGGACAGGGGGCCAATATCAGCCCCAGCATTTT	CSAPRTGGQYQPQHF
few	TRBD1	TRBV5-1	TRBJ2-5	TGCGCCAGCAGCTTGGTAGACAGGGGACGAGAGACCCAGTACTTC	CASSLVDRGRETQYF
-	TRBD2	TRBV4-1	TRBJ2-1	TGCGTCAGCAGCCAAAAAGTCGGGACTAACAATGAGCAGTTCTTC	CVSSQKVGTNNEQFF
-	TRBD2	TRBV6-4	TRBJ2-5	TGTGCCAGCAGTGAAGATCTAGCGGGAGTTCAAGAGACCCAGTACTTC	CASSEDLAGVQETQYF
many	-	TRBV28	TRBJ2-7	TGTGCCAGCAGTGTTAGGACCTCGAGATACGAGCAGTACTTC	CASSVRTSRYEQYF
many	TRBD1	TRBV29-1	TRBJ2-7	TGCAGCGCCGCTGGACAGGGTTTTTGGGAGCAGTACTTC	CSAAGQGFWEQYF
-	TRBD1	TRBV6-1	TRBJ2-5	TGTGCCAGCAGTGATACAGGGGGAGAGACCCAGTACTTC	CASSDTGGETQYF
many	-	TRBV5-1	TRBJ1-1	TGCGCCAGCAGCTTGGCCCAGACGATGAACACTGAAGCTTTCTTT	CASSLAQTMNTEAFF
many	-	TRBV13	TRBJ2-7	TGTGCCAGCTCTCGCCCGGGAGAAAGGTTCTACGAGCAGTACTTC	CASSRPGERFYEQYF
-	TRBD2	TRBV19	TRBJ2-7	TGTGCCAGTACCCCGGGTAGCGGGAGTCTCGAGCAGTACTTC	CASTPGSGSLEQYF
many	TRBD1	TRBV28	TRBJ2-1	TGTGCCAGCAGTTCCCCCTCCCACAGGGGGCGATGGGTCAATGAGCAGTTCTTC	CASSSPSHRGRWVNEQFF
-	TRBD2	TRBV7-3	TRBJ2-7	TGTGCCAGCAGCTCCCGGGGGGCTAGCGGGAAGGACGAGCAGTACTTC	CASSSRGASGKDEQYF
many	TRBD1	TRBV5-1	TRBJ2-7	TGCGCCAGCAGCTTGGAGGACAGGCAAGTCTCCTACGAGCAGTACTTC	CASSLEDRQVSYEQYF
-	-	TRBV9	TRBJ2-1	TGTGCCAGCAGCGTCGCTTATCCACGGGATGAGCAGTTCTTC	CASSVAYPRDEQFF
-	-	TRBV4-1	TRBJ2-3	TGCGCCAGCAGCCAAGATCATTTAGGACAAAGCACAGATACGCAGTATTTT	CASSQDHLGQSTDTQYF
-	TRBD2	TRBV24-1	TRBJ2-1	TGTGCCACCAGTGGTTCTCTAGCGGGGACATACAATGAGCAGTTCTTC	CATSGSLAGTYNEQFF
many	-	TRBV9	TRBJ2-1	TGTGCCAGCAGCCTCGAAAAGACTAGTTTTAGTGAGCAGTTCTTC	CASSLEKTSFSEQFF
many	TRBD2	TRBV5-6	TRBJ2-3	TGTGCCAGCATCCAGTCTCGTGCTAGCGGGAGTATTGTCACAGATACGCAGTATTTT	CASIQSRASGSIVTDTQYF
few	-	TRBV19	TRBJ1-5	TGTGCCAGTAGTTTTTACCCAGGCCAGCCCCAGCATTTT	CASSFYPGQPQHF
many	TRBD2	TRBV2	TRBJ2-1	TGTGCCAGCAGTGAACTAGCGGCCTACAATGAGCAGTTCTTC	CASSELAAYNEQFF
many	-	TRBV5-1	TRBJ1-1	TGCGCCAGCAGCTTAAATCGATTCACGGGGACTGAAGCTTTCTTT	CASSLNRFTGTEAFF
many	-	TRBV7-3	TRBJ2-1	TGTGCCAGCAGCTTAGGAGCTAATGAGCAGTTCTTC	CASSLGANEQFF
many	TRBD1	TRBV30	TRBJ2-7	TGTGCCTGGAGTGTCGAACAGGGGCGTTACGAGCAGTACTTC	CAWSVEQGRYEQYF
-	-	TRBV20-1	TRBJ1-4	TGCAGTGCTTCGGCAGGTCCTAATGAAAAACTGTTTTTT	CSASAGPNEKLFF
many	-	TRBV7-9	TRBJ2-5	TGTGCCAGCAGCTTAGCGCTGTGGGAGGAAGAGACCCAGTACTTC	CASSLALWEEETQYF
-	-	TRBV6-1	TRBJ2-3	TGTGCCAGCAGTGAAGGGGACTCAATGAGAGCTACGCAGTATTTT	CASSEGDSMRATQYF
many	-	TRBV2	TRBJ1-2	TGTGCCAGCAGTGATAGGGACTATGGCTACACCTTC	CASSDRDYGYTF
many	TRBD1	TRBV5-1	TRBJ2-7	TGCGCCAGCAGCAGTACCGGGACAGGGGGCGCCGAATTCTACGAGCAGTACTTC	CASSSTGTGGAEFYEQYF
many	-	TRBV28	TRBJ2-7	TGTGCCAGCATTAGAGGGGACTCCTACGAGCAGTACTTC	CASIRGDSYEQYF
-	TRBD1	TRBV20-1	TRBJ1-1	TGCAGTGCGCGGGACAGGGAGATCTACGCTGAAGCTTTCTTT	CSARDREIYAEAFF
many	-	TRBV28	TRBJ2-7	TGTGCCAGCACGGAGGGGGGGGTGGTTTCCTACGAGCAGTACTTC	CASTEGGVVSYEQYF
many	-	TRBV2	TRBJ1-1	TGTGCCAGCAGTGCATTGGAGGAGTACACTGAAGCTTTCTTT	CASSALEEYTEAFF
many	-	TRBV12-3/TRBV12-4	TRBJ2-5	TGTGCCAGCAGTCAGCGGGACCGCCGGAAGGGGGCCCAGTACTTC	CASSQRDRRKGAQYF
many	TRBD1	TRBV29-1	TRBJ1-2	TGCAGCGTTGTCACCCGGGACAGCTATGGCTACACCTTC	CSVVTRDSYGYTF
many	-	TRBV2	TRBJ2-1	TGTGCCAGCAAAGAAGACGGTGAGCAGTTCTTC	CASKEDGEQFF
many	-	TRBV12-3/TRBV12-4	TRBJ2-1	TGTGCCAGCAGCCCCACCTACAATGAGCAGTTCTTC	CASSPTYNEQFF
many	TRBD2	TRBV7-8	TRBJ2-7	TGTGCCAGCAGCTTACTAGCGGGAGCTTACGAGCAGTACTTC	CASSLLAGAYEQYF
many	-	TRBV20-1	TRBJ1-5	TGCAGTGCTAGAGAGGGAACTCAGCCCCAGCATTTT	CSAREGTQPQHF
many	-	TRBV11-2	TRBJ1-5	TGTGCCAGCAGCTTTTCCAGGGATCAGCCCCAGCATTTT	CASSFSRDQPQHF
-	-	TRBV18	TRBJ2-2	TGTGCCAGCTCACCTAAATTAACCGGGACACCGAACACCGGGGAGCTGTTTTTT	CASSPKLTGTPNTGELFF
-	-	TRBV7-9	TRBJ2-7	TGTGCCACCCTTATGATGGCAGGCCAACGGAGCGGACAATACGAGCAGTACTTC	CATLMMAGQRSGQYEQYF